This T cell receptor beta chain was profiled in a study of cytomegalovirus exposure and HLA in healthy donors. Study-wide points: Later genetic work tied a missense DCLRE1C variant to beta-chain V and J trimming.

Losses at the gene ends were 4 bases for V and 2 bases for J; bases not matched to a gene: 5. Germline V gives CDR1 SGHDT, CDR2 YYEEEE. The CDR3 runs to 15 residues. To note about this clone: No antigen is known for it.

Primers included in the PCR were 60 Vbeta and 13 Jbeta primers. TCRdb keeps only in-frame clones here, not all; method: immunoSEQ multiplex PCR. This table has about 200,000 clones, 82% appearing once. This clonotype was obtained from a woman aged 50 to 65 in good health and CMV-seropositive. This sequence joins TRBV5-6 and TRBJ2-3, with 9 bases aligning to TRBD2. Material for sequencing was PBMCs. CDR3 bases: TGTGCCAGCAGCCCGGGACTAGCAGACACAGATACGCAGTATTTT. Protein sequence: CASSPGLADTDTQYF.